This paragraph reports one TCR beta chain. In TCRdb, the RT-PCR reads were re-called with MiXCR into one record per CDR3 protein. The repertoire consists of around 700,000 distinct CDR3 sequences, with approximately 15% occurring once and the leading ten covering 3.6%. CDR1 is SGHDT, CDR2 YYEEEE, per germline. Trimming cost V 0 bases and J 8 bases, with 8 bases left between them. The CDR3 runs 13 residues. The chain joins TRBV5-6 to TRBJ1-4; D unclear. Sequencing used memory CD4+ T cells from blood. The TCR originated in a female donor in good health, serving as a healthy control. This CDR3 is CASSLGRREKLFF. The CDR3 DNA sequence: TGTGCCAGCAGCTTGGGTCGTCGGGAAAAACTGTTTTTT.